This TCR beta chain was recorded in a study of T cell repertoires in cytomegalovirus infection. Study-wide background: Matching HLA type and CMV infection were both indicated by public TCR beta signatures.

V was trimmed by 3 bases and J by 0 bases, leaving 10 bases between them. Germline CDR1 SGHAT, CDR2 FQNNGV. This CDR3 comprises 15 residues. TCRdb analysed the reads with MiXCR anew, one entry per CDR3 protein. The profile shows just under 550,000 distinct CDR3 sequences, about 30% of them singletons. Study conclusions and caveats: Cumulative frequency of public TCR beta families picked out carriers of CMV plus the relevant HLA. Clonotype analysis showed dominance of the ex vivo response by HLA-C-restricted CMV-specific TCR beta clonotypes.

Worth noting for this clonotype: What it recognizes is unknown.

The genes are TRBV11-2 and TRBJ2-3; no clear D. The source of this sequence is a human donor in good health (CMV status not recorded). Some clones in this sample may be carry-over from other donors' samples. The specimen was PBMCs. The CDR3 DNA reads TGTGCCAGCAGCTTTAAGGACCCTAGCACAGATACGCAGTATTTT. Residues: CASSFKDPSTDTQYF.